The next 31 T cell receptor beta chains were all read from a single sample in a study of cytomegalovirus exposure and HLA in healthy donors. A multiplex PCR was run with 60 Vbeta primers and 13 Jbeta primers. Generated by immunoSEQ multiplex PCR, the TCRdb table keeps only in-frame clones and is missing some. The sample shows about 97,000 clones, roughly 70% of them seen only once. Material for sequencing was PBMCs. These receptors were collected from a man between 50 and 59 years old in good health and CMV-seronegative.

The rearrangement joins TRBV4-1 to TRBJ1-3; TRBD1 matches at 7 bases. V was pared by 4 bases and J by 0 bases, with 6 bases of the junction left unmatched. CDR1 and CDR2 (germline): MGHRA, YSYEKL. CDR3 size: 16 residues. As DNA, the CDR3 is TGCGCCAGCAGCCCCCGGACAGGCCCCTCTGGAAACACCATATATTTT. As protein: CASSPRTGPSGNTIYF.

This chain connects TRBV28 to TRBJ2-2; the match to TRBD2 covers 12 bases. V lost 8 bases, J lost 4 bases, and 8 bases stayed unmatched. This CDR3 spans 16 amino acids. In germline, CDR1 is MDHEN, CDR2 SYDVKM. The CDR3 DNA reads as TGTGCCAGCGGTCCTAGCGGGAGGGGCGGCACCGGGGAGCTGTTTTTT. Translation gives CASGPSGRGGTGELFF.

This rearrangement joins TRBV5-1 to TRBJ2-1; 8 bases map to TRBD2. The CDR3 is 13 amino acids. Germline values: CDR1 SGHRS, CDR2 YFSETQ. Germline trimming cut 3 bases from V and 7 bases from J; bases unmatched to any gene: 3. The chain's CDR3 is CASSWAGGNEQFF. CDR3 DNA: TGCGCCAGCAGCTGGGCGGGAGGAAATGAGCAGTTCTTC.

V gene TRBV5-1 combines with J gene TRBJ1-4; possible D gene TRBD1, 5 bases. The length of the CDR3 is 15 residues. V lost 0 bases and J 6 bases, leaving 12 bases between the germline ends. Germline CDR1 is SGHRS and CDR2 is YFSETQ. The CDR3 spells CASSLGAGQDEKLFF. The CDR3 region has the DNA TGCGCCAGCAGCTTGGGGGCAGGGCAAGATGAAAAACTGTTTTTT.

The chain combines TRBV27 with TRBJ1-2; TRBD1 matches at 12 bases. V lost 8 bases, J lost 2 bases, and 9 bases stayed unmatched. The CDR3 covers 16 residues. Germline V CDR1 and CDR2: MNHEY, SMNVEV (reference sequence). This CDR3 reads CASGPGTGGANYGYTF. For the CDR3, the DNA is TGTGCCAGCGGACCCGGGACAGGGGGCGCGAACTATGGCTACACCTTC.

The V and J genes are TRBV11-2 and TRBJ2-1, with TRBD1 matching 12 bases. This CDR3 has 15 amino acids. J gave up 8 bases and V 1 base, and 3 bases lay outside the gene matches. The germline V gene has CDR1 SGHAT and CDR2 FQNNGV. The CDR3 DNA follows: TGTGCCAGCAGCTTAGTGGGACAGGGGGCCTATGAGCAGTTCTTC. As protein: CASSLVGQGAYEQFF.

J is TRBJ2-3 and V is TRBV7-9; the match to TRBD2 covers 7 bases. Germline lookup yields CDR1 SEHNR and CDR2 FQNEAQ (reference sequence). V lost 4 bases to trimming and J lost 6 bases; unmatched junction nucleotides: 7. There are 14 residues in the CDR3. The CDR3 DNA is TGTGCCAGCAGCTCGGGCTGGGGGGGGGATACGCAGTATTTT. It encodes CASSSGWGGDTQYF.

The genes are TRBV6-5 and TRBJ2-7; tentatively, D is TRBD1 (6 bases). V was shortened by 4 bases and J by 6 bases, with 16 bases between the two germline ends. The germline gives CDR1 MNHEY, CDR2 SVGAGI. The CDR3 spans 14 residues. The CDR3 loop reads CASSFSSGTTEQYF. The CDR3 region has the DNA TGTGCCAGCAGTTTTTCCTCCGGGACAACCGAGCAGTACTTC.

This sequence joins TRBV5-1 and TRBJ1-2; TRBD1 matches at 9 bases. The CDR3 sequence is 14 residues long. The V segment lost 3 bases and the J segment 8 bases; nucleotides outside the gene matches: 8. The germline gives CDR1 SGHRS, CDR2 YFSETQ. This chain's CDR3 is CASSSPGTGSGYTF. The CDR3 nucleotides read TGCGCCAGCAGCTCACCCGGGACAGGGAGCGGCTACACCTTC. The full variable domain, rest sourced from reference TRBV5-1 and TRBJ1-2, is KAGVTQTPRYLIKTRGQQVTLSCSPISGHRSVSWYQQTPGQGLQFLFEYFSETQRNKGNFPGRFSGRQFSNSRSEMNVSTLELGDSALYLCASSSPGTGSGYTFGSGTRLTVV.

The chain combines TRBV2 with TRBJ2-1; TRBD1 might be the D (6 bases). The V gene lost 4 bases and the J gene lost 8 bases, with 15 bases spanning the gap. The germline CDR1 and CDR2 sequences are SNHLY and FYNNEI. The CDR3 extends over 14 amino acids. CDR3 region: CASSAQGPSHEQFF. DNA of the CDR3: TGTGCCAGCAGTGCTCAGGGGCCAAGTCATGAGCAGTTCTTC.

The V and J genes are TRBV5-5 and TRBJ1-2, with D perhaps matching TRBD1 (5 bases). Trimming took 5 bases from V and 3 from J, leaving 14 bases between them. This CDR3 is built from 14 residues. Germline CDR1 and CDR2: SGHKS and YYEKEE (reference sequence). The CDR3 here is CASRRDDGYYGYTF. The CDR3, as DNA: TGTGCCAGCAGGCGGGACGACGGATACTATGGCTACACCTTC.

This clone has just a few counts. This chain's CDR3 is CASTETGGHNEQFF. The DNA of the CDR3 is TGCGCCAGCACCGAGACAGGGGGACACAATGAGCAGTTCTTC. The gene calls are TRBV5-1 and TRBJ2-1, with TRBD1 matching 9 bases. CDR3 length: 14 amino acids. Per germline, CDR1 SGHRS and CDR2 YFSETQ. Trimming cost V 6 bases and J 5 bases; bases outside gene matches: 6.

This chain uses TRBV7-9 with TRBJ1-1; D might be TRBD1 (5 bases). Trimming stripped 5 bases from V and 8 bases from J, with 15 bases between. Germline V lookup: CDR1 SEHNR, CDR2 FQNEAQ (reference sequence). This CDR3 spans 13 amino acids. CDR3 in DNA: TGTGCCAGCAGCCAAATGCCAGGGCGCGAAGCTTTCTTT. It encodes CASSQMPGREAFF.

The chain couples TRBV20-1 to TRBJ1-5, with D unresolved. The CDR3 totals 11 residues. The ends were cut back, 5 bases at V and 9 bases at J, with 11 bases in the middle. CDR1 DFQATT and CDR2 SNEGSKA come from the germline V gene (reference sequence). CDR3 region: CSAGRGGPQHF. CDR3 sequence (DNA): TGCAGTGCTGGCCGCGGTGGGCCCCAGCATTTT.

The chain carries TRBV2 and TRBJ2-7; 10 bases line up with TRBD2. CDR1 SNHLY and CDR2 FYNNEI come from the germline V gene. The CDR3 runs 15 residues. The trim removed 6 bases at V and 6 bases at J, leaving 11 bases unmatched. The CDR3 loop is CASRGGLAATPEQYF. The CDR3 nucleotides read TGTGCCAGCAGGGGTGGACTAGCGGCGACTCCCGAGCAGTACTTC.

This clone showed up just a few times. The V and J genes are TRBV11-2 and TRBJ2-5; TRBD2 matches at 11 bases. The CDR3 is made up of 16 amino acids. V lost 1 base, J lost 7 bases, and 8 bases stayed unmatched. CDR1 SGHAT and CDR2 FQNNGV come from the germline V gene. CDR3 residues: CASSLVVAGGPGTQYF. CDR3 DNA: TGTGCCAGCAGCTTAGTGGTAGCGGGAGGGCCAGGGACCCAGTACTTC.

This chain links TRBV10-3 with TRBJ1-4, with TRBD1 identical over 11 bases. Germline-derived CDR1 and CDR2 are ENHRY and SYGVKD. Losses at the gene ends were 4 bases for V and 13 bases for J; bases not matched to a gene: 11. The CDR3 spans 15 residues. As DNA, the CDR3 is TGTGCCATCAGTGCGGCCGGGACAGGGGGTGAGGCACTGTTTTTT. This codes for CAISAAGTGGEALFF.

Here the CDR3 reads CASSLGGEGLTEAFF. The CDR3 coding sequence is TGCGCCAGCAGCTTGGGTGGGGAGGGGCTCACTGAAGCTTTCTTT. The rearrangement uses TRBV5-1 and TRBJ1-1, with D possibly TRBD1 on 5 matching bases. Germline V gene sequence: CDR1 SGHRS, CDR2 YFSETQ. Trimming left V 0 bases short and J 4 bases short, with 13 bases between. This CDR3 has 15 amino acids.

This clone was observed a handful of times. J is TRBJ2-1 and V is TRBV19; 8 bases line up with TRBD2. CDR1 LNHDA and CDR2 SQIVND come from the germline V gene (reference sequence). This CDR3 region has 15 residues. Unmatched junction bases numbered 4, after V lost 3 bases and J lost 3 bases. The CDR3 nucleotides are TGTGCCAGTAGTATTATACTAGCGGTCTACAATGAGCAGTTCTTC. Translating gives CASSIILAVYNEQFF.

The J gene is TRBJ2-7, the V gene TRBV7-8, with 7 positions matching TRBD1. Germline CDR1 SGHVS, CDR2 FQNEAQ. The V and J ends lost 5 bases and 1 base, in that order; junction bases with no gene match: 5. CDR3 length equals 14 residues. The DNA of the CDR3 is TGTGCCAGCAGCCTAGGGGGCCAATCCTACGAGCAGTACTTC. This gives the protein CASSLGGQSYEQYF.

This clone was observed a handful of times. The rearrangement joins TRBV28 to TRBJ2-7; TRBD2 aligns across 9 bases. This CDR3 is built from 16 residues. The V gene end was trimmed by 6 bases and the J gene end by 5 bases; junction bases not matched to a gene: 14. Germline V gene sequence: CDR1 MDHEN, CDR2 SYDVKM. CDR3 region: CASSPNGLAGRDEQYF. CDR3 nucleotide sequence: TGTGCCAGCAGCCCAAACGGCCTAGCGGGACGAGACGAGCAGTACTTC.

This clone showed up just a few times. The CDR3 spells CASSPTRTGGNTGELFF. For the CDR3, the DNA is TGTGCCAGTAGTCCTACCCGGACAGGGGGAAACACCGGGGAGCTGTTTTTT. V and J are TRBV19 and TRBJ2-2; 10 positions agree with TRBD1. The length of the CDR3 is 17 residues. V was pared by 5 bases and J by 2 bases, with 8 bases of the junction left unmatched. CDR1 is LNHDA and CDR2 is SQIVND in the germline V gene (reference sequence).

The V gene is TRBV11-1, the J gene TRBJ2-5, with D possibly being TRBD1 (6 bases). The CDR3 runs 14 residues. Trimming cost V 5 bases and J 4 bases, with 14 bases left between them. Germline lookup yields CDR1 SGHAT and CDR2 FQDESV (reference sequence). The CDR3 sequence is CASSPGVGLETQYF. The DNA of the CDR3 is TGTGCCAGCAGCCCAGGGGTAGGGCTAGAGACCCAGTACTTC. The full variable domain, its missing parts supplied by reference TRBV11-1 and TRBJ2-5, is EAEVAQSPRYKITEKSQAVAFWCDPISGHATLYWYRQILGQGPELLVQFQDESVVDDSQLPKDRFSAERLKGVDSTLKIQPAELGDSAMYLCASSPGVGLETQYFGPGTRLLVL.

V and J are TRBV28 and TRBJ2-1; D possibly corresponds to TRBD2 (5 bases). Trimming took off 5 bases at V and 8 bases at J, with 10 bases between the two ends. Germline V gene sequence: CDR1 MDHEN, CDR2 SYDVKM. The CDR3 has 12 amino acids. The CDR3 spells CASSRTVYEQFF. As DNA, the CDR3 is TGTGCCAGCAGTAGGACTGTCTATGAGCAGTTCTTC.

The chain has TRBV4-2 and TRBJ1-4; 8 bases fit TRBD1. The CDR3 consists of 18 residues. Germline V gene sequence: CDR1 LGHNA, CDR2 YNFKEQ. Trimming removed 3 bases from V and 0 bases from J; junction bases left unmatched: 9. Written as DNA, the CDR3 is TGTGCCAGCAGCCACGCTTCCGGACAGGGTGCAACTAATGAAAAACTGTTTTTT. Translated: CASSHASGQGATNEKLFF.

On this clone itself: Other nucleotide sequences in the sample specify the same CDR3. In DNA, the CDR3 is TGTGCCAGCAGCTTCGGACAGCAAGAGACCCAGTACTTC. Translated: CASSFGQQETQYF. The gene calls are TRBV7-2 and TRBJ2-5, with D possibly TRBD1 on 6 matching bases. Germline V lookup: CDR1 SGHTA, CDR2 FQGNSA. The V gene lost 3 bases and the J gene lost 2 bases, with 7 bases spanning the gap. The CDR3 runs to 13 residues.

J is TRBJ2-7 and V is TRBV4-1; D perhaps matches TRBD2 (6 bases). V was shortened by 1 base and J by 2 bases, with 9 bases between the two germline ends. The CDR3 totals 14 residues. CDR1 and CDR2 from the germline V gene are MGHRA and YSYEKL. Here the CDR3 reads CASSQGRGTYEQYF. The CDR3 DNA follows: TGCGCCAGCAGCCAAGGTCGGGGGACCTACGAGCAGTACTTC.

This sequence joins TRBV19 and TRBJ2-7, with 8 bases fitting TRBD1. V lost 5 bases and J lost 2; bases outside the gene matches: 2. Germline V lookup: CDR1 LNHDA, CDR2 SQIVND (reference sequence). The CDR3 has 13 amino acids. The CDR3 spells CASSLQGAYEQYF. Here the CDR3 DNA reads TGTGCCAGTAGTTTACAGGGGGCCTACGAGCAGTACTTC.

The genes are TRBV10-3 and TRBJ2-1; 9 nucleotides match TRBD2. Germline V gene sequence: CDR1 ENHRY, CDR2 SYGVKD. The CDR3 loop spans 14 amino acids. Losses at the gene ends were 10 bases for V and 4 bases for J; bases not matched to a gene: 8. For the CDR3, the DNA is TGTGCCAGTAGTGTAGCGGGGGATTACAATGAGCAGTTCTTC. It is translated as CASSVAGDYNEQFF.

V is TRBV19 and J is TRBJ1-1; possibly TRBD1 for D (5 bases). This CDR3 region has 13 residues. Trimming left V 6 bases short and J 1 base short, with 9 bases between. Germline V gene sequence: CDR1 LNHDA, CDR2 SQIVND (reference sequence). The CDR3 loop is CASSSGRNTEAFF. In DNA, the CDR3 is TGTGCCAGTAGCTCAGGGCGGAACACTGAAGCTTTCTTT.

The chain recombines TRBV11-2 with TRBJ2-5; 9 bases line up with TRBD1. Matching the DNA end better, TRBJ2-7 makes the J call doubtful. This CDR3 is built from 15 residues. Germline V gives CDR1 SGHAT, CDR2 FQNNGV. DNA for the CDR3: TGTGCCAGCAGCTCCGACAGGGGGACCTCCTACGAGCAGTACTTC. Translating it yields CASSSDRGTSYEQYF.